The 10 T cell receptor beta chains listed next were all sequenced from one sample in a study of beta chain features in type 1 diabetes. Expressed TCRB transcripts were sequenced, since all the RNA that had been isolated was reverse transcribed. Sequencing used immunoSEQ multiplex PCR; TCRdb keeps in-frame clones, though not all of them. The data contain around 250,000 clones, over 11% of them singletons. Their antigens are not known. The study, taken as a whole, reports: Within each of all four CD4+ subsets, Type 1 diabetes patients had TCRB CDR3s that were moderately but significantly shorter.

The sequencing input was naive CD4+ T cells from blood. These receptors came from a young man with type 1 diabetes.

This clone was counted between two and nine times. This chain connects TRBV4-3 to TRBJ2-1; D is ambiguous. The CDR3 spans 16 residues. V lost 0 bases to trimming and J lost 0 bases, with 9 bases between them. Per germline, CDR1 LGHNA and CDR2 YSLEER. CDR3 coding DNA: TGCGCCAGCAGCCAAGATTCCCGGAGCTCCTACAATGAGCAGTTCTTC. Translated: CASSQDSRSSYNEQFF.

This clone was recorded a few times. The genes are TRBV9 and TRBJ2-1; possibly TRBD1 for D (6 bases). V lost 2 bases, J lost 8 bases, and 11 bases lay in between. The CDR3 covers 13 residues. Germline V gives CDR1 SGDLS, CDR2 YYNGEE. The CDR3 coding sequence is TGTGCCAGCAGCGTCGGACAGATCGATGAGCAGTTCTTC. Amino acids: CASSVGQIDEQFF.

The V and J genes are TRBV4-2 and TRBJ1-2; unclear D gene. Trimming removed 1 base at V and 0 bases at J, with 6 bases between. Germline V gene sequence: CDR1 LGHNA, CDR2 YNFKEQ. The CDR3 has 14 amino acids. CDR3 nucleotides: TGTGCCAGCAGCCAAGTTATTTCTAACTATGGCTACACCTTC. This encodes CASSQVISNYGYTF.

This clone appeared a few times. The chain recombines TRBV6-5 with TRBJ2-1; perhaps TRBD1 as D (6 bases). Looked up from germline, CDR1 is MNHEY and CDR2 is SVGAGI. Trimming stripped 10 bases from V and 5 bases from J, with 18 bases between. CDR3 length: 14 residues. The CDR3, as DNA: TGTGCCATCAGCCCCGGGACACCTAACAATGAGCAGTTCTTC. This encodes CAISPGTPNNEQFF.

The chain links TRBV7-8 to TRBJ2-7; 12 bases agree with TRBD2. Germline loops: CDR1 SGHVS, CDR2 FQNEAQ. V lost 7 bases, J lost 7 bases, and 8 bases stayed unmatched. The CDR3 totals 14 residues. The CDR3 DNA reads TGTGCCAGCAAGACTAGCGGGAGTCGGGGGGAGCAGTACTTC. Translation gives CASKTSGSRGEQYF.

Only a few counts were recorded for this clone. This chain links TRBV28 with TRBJ1-2; D ambiguous. Germline CDR1 reads MDHEN; CDR2 reads SYDVKM. This CDR3 region has 12 residues. The V end was cut by 5 bases, the J end by 3 bases, with 7 bases between. In DNA form, the CDR3 reads TGTGCCAGCAGTCTGGACTACTATGGCTACACCTTC. It is translated as CASSLDYYGYTF.

The chain has TRBV4-3 and TRBJ2-7, with 8 bases aligning to TRBD2. The germline V gene encodes CDR1 LGHNA and CDR2 YSLEER. V trimming: 2 bases; J trimming: 2 bases; junction bases outside the gene matches: 5. The CDR3 spans 15 residues. DNA of the CDR3: TGCGCCAGCAGCCAAACCGGGACTAGAACCTACGAGCAGTACTTC. The encoded protein is CASSQTGTRTYEQYF.

This chain joins TRBV9 and TRBJ2-1; 8 bases are a match to TRBD1. The CDR3 length is 16 residues. Germline V gives CDR1 SGDLS, CDR2 YYNGEE. V lost 3 bases, J lost 3 bases, and 8 bases stayed unmatched. CDR3 nucleotide sequence: TGTGCCAGCAGCGAGCAGGGGGCGATTTTCTACAATGAGCAGTTCTTC. The encoded protein is CASSEQGAIFYNEQFF.

This clone was recorded a few times. The rearrangement joins TRBV15 to TRBJ2-7; 10 bases align to TRBD1. The junction had 7 bases not matched to a gene; V was cut back by 6 bases and J by 2 bases. Germline CDR1 is LNHNV and CDR2 is YYDKDF (reference sequence). CDR3 length equals 15 residues. CDR3 loop: CATRGLGTGAYEQYF. CDR3 nucleotides: TGTGCCACCAGGGGGCTGGGGACAGGGGCCTACGAGCAGTACTTC.

The chain couples TRBV2 to TRBJ2-7, with TRBD1 identical over 8 bases. This CDR3 comprises 14 residues. Germline V CDR1 and CDR2: SNHLY, FYNNEI. The V and J ends lost 8 bases and 5 bases, in that order; junction bases with no gene match: 11. CDR3 amino acids: CASGRQGLDDEQYF. The CDR3 DNA is TGTGCCAGCGGCCGACAGGGGCTCGACGACGAGCAGTACTTC. Filled out from reference TRBV2 and TRBJ2-7, the complete variable domain reads EPEVTQTPSHQVTQMGQEVILRCVPISNHLYFYWYRQILGQKVEFLVSFYNNEISEKSEIFDDQFSVERPDGSNFTLKIRSTKLEDSAMYFCASGRQGLDDEQYFGPGTRLTVT.